The next 19 T cell receptor beta chains were all read from a single sample in a study of Tregs in tolerant kidney transplant recipients. The data were produced by immunoSEQ multiplex PCR, yet TCRdb's version contains in-frame clones alone and is incomplete. The sample has around 98,000 clones, approximately 93% seen once. Sequenced material: CD4+ T cells from blood, taken before the transplant. These receptors originate from a human donor who received a combined kidney and bone marrow transplant.

This chain connects TRBV7-2 to TRBJ1-2; 11 nucleotides align to TRBD1. There are 15 residues in the CDR3. Trimming took 4 bases from V and 7 from J; bases not matched to a gene: 8. Germline values: CDR1 SGHTA, CDR2 FQGNSA. The CDR3 sequence: CASSSPGQGAGGYTF. In DNA, the CDR3 is TGTGCCAGCAGCTCGCCTGGACAGGGGGCTGGTGGCTACACCTTC.

V and J are TRBV11-3 and TRBJ2-3, with TRBD2 as a possible D gene (6 bases). V lost 2 bases to trimming and J lost 9 bases, with 6 bases between them. Germline CDR1 is SGHNT and CDR2 is YENEEA. The CDR3 is made up of 11 amino acids. The CDR3 region is CASSLTSTQYF. For the CDR3, the DNA is TGTGCCAGCAGCTTAACTAGCACGCAGTATTTT.

The chain combines TRBV12-5 with TRBJ2-7; 8 bases agree with TRBD2. The trim removed 7 bases at V and 0 bases at J, leaving 5 bases unmatched. Germline V gene sequence: CDR1 LGHNT, CDR2 FRNRAP. The CDR3 is made up of 14 amino acids. Here the CDR3 reads CASALSGISYEQYF. CDR3 nucleotides: TGTGCTAGTGCCCTTAGCGGGATCTCCTACGAGCAGTACTTC.

The chain carries TRBV27 and TRBJ1-6; weak D call: TRBD1 (6 bases). Germline CDR1 MNHEY, CDR2 SMNVEV (reference sequence). The CDR3 totals 19 residues. V lost 5 bases, J lost 0 bases, and 20 bases lay in between. The CDR3 nucleotides read TGTGCCAGCAGTCGTTTCTGGCGACAGGAGAGCTCCTATAATTCACCCCTCCACTTT. Protein product: CASSRFWRQESSYNSPLHF.

V usage is TRBV18 and J usage is TRBJ2-3; a weak D match, TRBD1 (6 bases). In germline, CDR1 is KGHSH, CDR2 LQKENI. There are 14 residues in the CDR3. V lost 2 bases to trimming and J lost 8 bases, with 14 bases between them. The DNA for the CDR3 is TGTGCCAGCTCACCAGGCGCAGGGGATGCTACGCAGTATTTT. This sequence encodes CASSPGAGDATQYF.

This chain connects TRBV19 to TRBJ2-7; 10 bases line up with TRBD2. This CDR3 comprises 14 residues. Looked up from germline, CDR1 is LNHDA and CDR2 is SQIVND (reference sequence). V lost 9 bases to trimming and J lost 2 bases; unmatched junction nucleotides: 7. CDR3 protein: CASSRTSGPYEQYF. In nucleotides, the CDR3 is TGTGCCAGCTCAAGGACTAGCGGACCCTACGAGCAGTACTTC.

The CDR3 DNA sequence: TGTGCCAGTAACCCCAGACAGTTCTATGGCTACACCTTC. It codes for CASNPRQFYGYTF. The chain employs TRBV19 and TRBJ1-2; perhaps TRBD1 as D (5 bases). V was trimmed by 7 bases and J by 4 bases, leaving 13 bases between them. CDR1 and CDR2 from the germline V gene are LNHDA and SQIVND (reference sequence). This CDR3 has 13 amino acids.

Comment on this clone: This sample also contains other DNA sequences that code for the same CDR3. The chain uses TRBV27 and TRBJ1-6, with D perhaps TRBD1 (6 bases). The CDR3 has 13 residues. The V gene lost 8 bases and the J gene lost 3 bases, with 8 bases spanning the gap. The germline gives CDR1 MNHEY, CDR2 SMNVEV (reference sequence). In DNA form, the CDR3 reads TGTGCCAGCCGGACAGTCTATAATTCACCCCTCCACTTT. Protein product: CASRTVYNSPLHF.

The CDR3 DNA reads TGTGCCAGTAACTCCCCCGTCCCGGACAACTACAATGAGCAGTTCTTC. It translates to CASNSPVPDNYNEQFF. The chain is built from TRBV19 and TRBJ2-1, with D perhaps TRBD1 (5 bases). Germline lookup yields CDR1 LNHDA and CDR2 SQIVND (reference sequence). V gave up 7 bases and J gave up 3 bases, with 19 bases separating them. The CDR3 runs 16 residues.

The chain recombines TRBV7-8 with TRBJ1-1; tentative D call: TRBD1 (5 bases). This CDR3 comprises 13 residues. Germline V lookup: CDR1 SGHVS, CDR2 FQNEAQ. Between the trimmed V and J ends, which lost 5 bases and 5 bases, there was a span of 12 bases. This CDR3 reads CASSNGGGTEAFF. As DNA, the CDR3 is TGTGCCAGCAGCAACGGGGGAGGGACTGAAGCTTTCTTT.

The genes are TRBV19 and TRBJ2-1; TRBD1 matches 8 bases. V trimming: 1 base; J trimming: 3 bases; junction bases outside the gene matches: 5. Per germline, CDR1 LNHDA and CDR2 SQIVND (reference sequence). This CDR3 comprises 16 residues. The CDR3 DNA is TGTGCCAGTAGTATAGTCGACAGGGGTCGCTACAATGAGCAGTTCTTC. Protein: CASSIVDRGRYNEQFF.

This clone was seen once. This sequence joins TRBV11-3 and TRBJ2-7; D gene unclear. The CDR3 spans 12 residues. Trimming pared 5 bases from V and 4 bases from J, leaving 9 bases between. Germline lookup yields CDR1 SGHNT and CDR2 YENEEA. The chain's CDR3 is CASSMPYYEQYF. In DNA, the CDR3 is TGTGCCAGCAGCATGCCCTATTACGAGCAGTACTTC. The entire variable domain, with the rest obtained from reference TRBV11-3 and TRBJ2-7, is as follows: EAGVVQSPRYKIIEKKQPVAFWCNPISGHNTLYWYLQNLGQGPELLIRYENEEAVDDSQLPKDRFSAERLKGVDSTLKIQPAELGDSAVYLCASSMPYYEQYFGPGTRLTVT.

The sample holds one count of this clone. J is TRBJ2-3 and V is TRBV19; 12 nucleotides line up with TRBD2. V was pared by 5 bases and J by 3 bases, with 6 bases of the junction left unmatched. The germline CDR1 and CDR2 sequences are LNHDA and SQIVND (reference sequence). The CDR3 is made up of 16 amino acids. The chain's CDR3 is CASSLSSGRVTDTQYF. CDR3 DNA: TGTGCCAGTAGTCTCTCTAGCGGGAGGGTTACAGATACGCAGTATTTT.

The chain recombines TRBV7-8 with TRBJ1-1; no definite D call. The CDR3 loop spans 14 amino acids. Trimming took 9 bases from V and 3 from J, leaving 17 bases between them. The germline V gene has CDR1 SGHVS and CDR2 FQNEAQ. This CDR3 is CASTGSPKHTEAFF. Written as DNA, the CDR3 is TGTGCCAGTACGGGGAGTCCCAAGCACACTGAAGCTTTCTTT.

V is TRBV11-2 and J is TRBJ1-1; D gene uncertain. V was cut by 4 bases and J by 0 bases, with 9 bases left in between. The CDR3 totals 14 residues. Germline V gene sequence: CDR1 SGHAT, CDR2 FQNNGV. The CDR3: CASSSQPLNTEAFF. CDR3 coding DNA: TGTGCCAGCAGCTCACAGCCCCTGAACACTGAAGCTTTCTTT.

The chain joins TRBV6-6 to TRBJ2-5; no reliable D call. Germline CDR1 reads MNHNY; CDR2 reads SVGAGI (reference sequence). This CDR3 spans 14 amino acids. The V end was cut by 0 bases, the J end by 4 bases, with 9 bases between. The CDR3 DNA is TGTGCCAGCAGTTACTCCCAGTCCCGAGAGACCCAGTACTTC. Its protein product is CASSYSQSRETQYF.

The chain carries TRBV11-2 and TRBJ2-1; 10 nucleotides match TRBD2. This CDR3 comprises 15 residues. V lost 6 bases to trimming and J lost 3 bases; unmatched junction nucleotides: 5. Germline lookup yields CDR1 SGHAT and CDR2 FQNNGV. This CDR3 reads CASRSLAGVYNEQFF. Here the CDR3 DNA reads TGTGCCAGCAGATCGCTAGCGGGAGTCTACAATGAGCAGTTCTTC.

This clone was recorded once. The V call is TRBV19, the J call TRBJ2-2, with 9 bases matching TRBD2. The germline CDR1 and CDR2 sequences are LNHDA and SQIVND (reference sequence). The V and J ends lost 5 bases and 6 bases, in that order; junction bases with no gene match: 4. The CDR3 contains 14 residues. The CDR3 spells CASSLERGAGELFF. CDR3 coding DNA: TGTGCCAGTAGTTTGGAGCGGGGGGCCGGGGAGCTGTTTTTT.

The gene calls are TRBV29-1 and TRBJ1-2, with 8 bases identical to TRBD1. The CDR3 runs 13 residues. The V gene end was trimmed by 1 base and the J gene end by 5 bases; junction bases not matched to a gene: 3. Per the germline V gene, CDR1 is SQVTM and CDR2 is ANQGSEA. The DNA for the CDR3 is TGCAGCGTTGAAGTGGACAGGGAATATGGCTACACCTTC. It codes for CSVEVDREYGYTF.